This paragraph reports one T cell receptor (beta chain). The antigen is unknown. This entry is derived from a study of OX40 agonist ivuxolimab in advanced cancers. TCRdb keeps only in-frame clones here, not all; method: immunoSEQ multiplex PCR. In the table there are 90,000 to 100,000 clones, around 85% of which are singletons. The CDR3 is made up of 14 amino acids. Deletions cut 7 bases from V and 6 bases from J, with 16 bases between. Germline V gives CDR1 SNHLY, CDR2 FYNNEI. The study, taken as a whole, reports: Low clonal expansion, among the lowest seen, marked partial responders at 0.1-3.0 mg/kg.

The receptor comes from an adult with an advanced solid tumor such as melanoma, head and neck, liver or kidney cancer. This specimen was CD4+ or CD8+ T cells sorted from blood, taken in a trial of the OX40 agonist ivuxolimab. This chain links TRBV2 with TRBJ1-5; D may be TRBD1 (6 bases). The CDR3 region is CASILERGGQPQHF. CDR3 bases: TGTGCCAGCATTTTAGAAAGGGGGGGTCAGCCCCAGCATTTT.